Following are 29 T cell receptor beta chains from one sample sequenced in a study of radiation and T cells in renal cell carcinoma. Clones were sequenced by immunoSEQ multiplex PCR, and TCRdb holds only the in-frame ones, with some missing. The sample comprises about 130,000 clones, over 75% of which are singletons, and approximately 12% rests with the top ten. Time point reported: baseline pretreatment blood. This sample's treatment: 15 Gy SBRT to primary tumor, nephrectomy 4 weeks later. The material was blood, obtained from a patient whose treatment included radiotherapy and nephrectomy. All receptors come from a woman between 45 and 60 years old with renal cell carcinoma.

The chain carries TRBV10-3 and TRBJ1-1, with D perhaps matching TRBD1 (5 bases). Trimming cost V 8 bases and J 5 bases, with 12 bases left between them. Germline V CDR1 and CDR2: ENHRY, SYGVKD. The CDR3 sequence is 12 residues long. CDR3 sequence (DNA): TGTGCCATCTCTGGGCAGGGTACTGAAGCTTTCTTT. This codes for CAISGQGTEAFF.

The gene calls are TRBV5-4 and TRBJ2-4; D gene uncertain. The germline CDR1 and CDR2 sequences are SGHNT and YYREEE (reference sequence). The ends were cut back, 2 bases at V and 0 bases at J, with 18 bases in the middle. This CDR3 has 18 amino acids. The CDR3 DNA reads TGTGCCAGCAGCTTCCGGGTTCCTCCACCCTTAGCCAAAAACATTCAGTACTTC. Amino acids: CASSFRVPPPLAKNIQYF.

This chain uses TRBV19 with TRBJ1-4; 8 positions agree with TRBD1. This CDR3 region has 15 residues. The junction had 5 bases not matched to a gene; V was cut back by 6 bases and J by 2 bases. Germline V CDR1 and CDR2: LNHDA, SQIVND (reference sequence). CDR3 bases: TGTGCCAGTAGGACGACAGGGGAGACTAATGAAAAACTGTTTTTT. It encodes CASRTTGETNEKLFF.

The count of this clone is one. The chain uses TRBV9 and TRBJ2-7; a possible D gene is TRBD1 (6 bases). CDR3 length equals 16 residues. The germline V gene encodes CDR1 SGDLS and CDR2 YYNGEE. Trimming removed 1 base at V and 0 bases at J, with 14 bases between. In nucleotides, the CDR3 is TGTGCCAGCAGCGTAACGACCACAGGGAACTCCTACGAGCAGTACTTC. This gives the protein CASSVTTTGNSYEQYF.

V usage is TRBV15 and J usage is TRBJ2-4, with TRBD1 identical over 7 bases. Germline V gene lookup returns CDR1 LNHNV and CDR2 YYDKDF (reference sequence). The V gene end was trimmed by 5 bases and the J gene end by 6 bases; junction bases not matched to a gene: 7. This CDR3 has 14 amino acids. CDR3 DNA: TGTGCCACCAGCCGTCCCGGGACAGTAAACATTCAGTACTTC. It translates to CATSRPGTVNIQYF.

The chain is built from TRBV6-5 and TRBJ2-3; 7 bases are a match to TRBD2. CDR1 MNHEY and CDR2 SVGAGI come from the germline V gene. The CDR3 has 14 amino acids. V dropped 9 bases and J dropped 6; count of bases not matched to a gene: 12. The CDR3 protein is CASCRDYEGDTQYF. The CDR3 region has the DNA TGTGCCAGTTGCCGGGACTACGAGGGCGATACGCAGTATTTT.

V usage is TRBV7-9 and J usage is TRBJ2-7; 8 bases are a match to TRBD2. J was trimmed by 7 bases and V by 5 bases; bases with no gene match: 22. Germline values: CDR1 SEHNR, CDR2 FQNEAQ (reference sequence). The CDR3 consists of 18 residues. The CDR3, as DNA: TGTGCCAGCAGCCCCTCTCGGCGGGGGGCCCTCCTTCGGGGGGAGCAGTACTTC. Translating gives CASSPSRRGALLRGEQYF.

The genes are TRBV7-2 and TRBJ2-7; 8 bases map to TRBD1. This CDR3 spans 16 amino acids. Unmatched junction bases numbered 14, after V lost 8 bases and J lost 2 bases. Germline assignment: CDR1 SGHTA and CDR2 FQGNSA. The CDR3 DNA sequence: TGTGCCAGCCAGCTGGGTATGGTGACAGGGGCCTACGAGCAGTACTTC. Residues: CASQLGMVTGAYEQYF.

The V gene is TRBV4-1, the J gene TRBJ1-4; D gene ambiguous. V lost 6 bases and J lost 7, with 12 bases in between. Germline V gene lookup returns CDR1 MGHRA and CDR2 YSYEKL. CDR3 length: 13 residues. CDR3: CASSHQLVEKLFF. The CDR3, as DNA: TGCGCCAGCAGTCATCAGCTGGTTGAAAAACTGTTTTTT.

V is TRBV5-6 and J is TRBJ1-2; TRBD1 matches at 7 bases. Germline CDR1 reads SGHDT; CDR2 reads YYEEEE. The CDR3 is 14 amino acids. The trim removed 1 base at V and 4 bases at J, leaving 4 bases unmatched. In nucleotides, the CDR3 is TGTGCCAGCAGCTTGACCGGGACAGTCTATGGCTACACCTTC. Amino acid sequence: CASSLTGTVYGYTF.

Written as DNA, the CDR3 is TGTGCCAGCAGGTTATGGGAAGATGGAAACACCATATATTTT. As protein: CASRLWEDGNTIYF. The chain combines TRBV6-5 with TRBJ1-3; D is ambiguous. The germline CDR1 and CDR2 sequences are MNHEY and SVGAGI. V lost 6 bases, J lost 3 bases, and 12 bases lay in between. The CDR3 loop spans 14 amino acids.

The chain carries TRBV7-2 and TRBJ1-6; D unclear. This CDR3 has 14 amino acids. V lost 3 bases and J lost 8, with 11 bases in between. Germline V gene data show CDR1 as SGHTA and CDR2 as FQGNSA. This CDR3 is CASSFKPLDSPLHF. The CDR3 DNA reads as TGTGCCAGCAGCTTCAAGCCCCTCGATTCACCCCTCCACTTT.

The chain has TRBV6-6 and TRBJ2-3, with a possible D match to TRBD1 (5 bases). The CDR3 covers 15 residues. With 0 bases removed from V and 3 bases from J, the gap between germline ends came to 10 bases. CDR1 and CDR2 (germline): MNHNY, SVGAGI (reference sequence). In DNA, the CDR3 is TGTGCCAGCAGTTACTCGGGGCAGCTTACAGATACGCAGTATTTT. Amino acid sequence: CASSYSGQLTDTQYF.

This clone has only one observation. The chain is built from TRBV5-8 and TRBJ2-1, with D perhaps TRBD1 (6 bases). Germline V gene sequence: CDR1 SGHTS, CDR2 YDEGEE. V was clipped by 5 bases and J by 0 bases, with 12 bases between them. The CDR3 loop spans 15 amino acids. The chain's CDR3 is CASRFQGRSYNEQFF. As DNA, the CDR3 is TGTGCCAGCAGATTTCAGGGGCGCTCCTACAATGAGCAGTTCTTC.

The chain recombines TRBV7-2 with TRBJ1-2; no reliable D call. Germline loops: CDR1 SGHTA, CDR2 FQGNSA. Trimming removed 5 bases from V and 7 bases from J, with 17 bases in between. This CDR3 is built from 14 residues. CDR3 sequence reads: CASSPNTWESGYTF. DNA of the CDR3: TGTGCCAGCAGCCCAAATACGTGGGAATCTGGCTACACCTTC. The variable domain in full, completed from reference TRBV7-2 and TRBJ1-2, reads GAGVSQSPSNKVTEKGKDVELRCDPISGHTALYWYRQSLGQGLEFLIYFQGNSAPDKSGLPSDRFSAERTGGSVSTLTIQRTQQEDSAVYLCASSPNTWESGYTFGSGTRLTVV.

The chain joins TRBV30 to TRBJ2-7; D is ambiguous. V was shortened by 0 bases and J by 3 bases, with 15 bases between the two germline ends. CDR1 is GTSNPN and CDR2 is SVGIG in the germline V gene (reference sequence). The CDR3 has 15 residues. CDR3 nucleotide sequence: TGTGCCTGGAGTGTACTCGGGTCCTCAAACTACGAGCAGTACTTC. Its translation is CAWSVLGSSNYEQYF.

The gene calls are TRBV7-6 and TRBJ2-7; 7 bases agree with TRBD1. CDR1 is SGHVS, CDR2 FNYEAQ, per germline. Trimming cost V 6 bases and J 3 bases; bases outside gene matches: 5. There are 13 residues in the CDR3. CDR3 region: CASRRGGGYEQYF. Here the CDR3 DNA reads TGTGCCAGCAGGAGAGGGGGCGGCTACGAGCAGTACTTC.

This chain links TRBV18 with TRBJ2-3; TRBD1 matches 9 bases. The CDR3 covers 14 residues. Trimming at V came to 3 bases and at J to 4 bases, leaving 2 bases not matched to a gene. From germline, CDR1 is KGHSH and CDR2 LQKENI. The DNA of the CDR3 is TGTGCCAGCTCACCGGGACAGGGCCCAGATACGCAGTATTTT. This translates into CASSPGQGPDTQYF.

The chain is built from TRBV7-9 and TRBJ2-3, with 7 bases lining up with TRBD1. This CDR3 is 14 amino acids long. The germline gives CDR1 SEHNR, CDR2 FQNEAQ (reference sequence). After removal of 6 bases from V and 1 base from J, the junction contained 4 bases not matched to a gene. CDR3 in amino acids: CASREGQGTDTQYF. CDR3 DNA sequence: TGTGCCAGCAGGGAAGGACAGGGCACAGATACGCAGTATTTT.

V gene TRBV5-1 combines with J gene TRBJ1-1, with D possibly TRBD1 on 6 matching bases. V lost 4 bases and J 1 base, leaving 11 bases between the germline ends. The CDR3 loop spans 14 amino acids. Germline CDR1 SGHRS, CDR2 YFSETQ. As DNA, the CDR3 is TGCGCCAGCAGCCCCCGGACAGAGAACACTGAAGCTTTCTTT. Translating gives CASSPRTENTEAFF.

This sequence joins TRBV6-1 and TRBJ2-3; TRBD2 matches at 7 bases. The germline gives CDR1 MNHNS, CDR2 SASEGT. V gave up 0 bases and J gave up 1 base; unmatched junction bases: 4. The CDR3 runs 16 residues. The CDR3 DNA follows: TGTGCCAGCAGTGAAGCGTTGGGGGGGGGCACAGATACGCAGTATTTT. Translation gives CASSEALGGGTDTQYF.

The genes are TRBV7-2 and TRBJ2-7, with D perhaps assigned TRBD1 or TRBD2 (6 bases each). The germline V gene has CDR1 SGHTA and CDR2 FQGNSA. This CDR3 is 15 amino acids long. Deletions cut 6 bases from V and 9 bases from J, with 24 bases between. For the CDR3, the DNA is TGTGCCAGCAGTCCTCGGGCCGGGGGCCAATTCGCGCAGTACTTC. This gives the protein CASSPRAGGQFAQYF.

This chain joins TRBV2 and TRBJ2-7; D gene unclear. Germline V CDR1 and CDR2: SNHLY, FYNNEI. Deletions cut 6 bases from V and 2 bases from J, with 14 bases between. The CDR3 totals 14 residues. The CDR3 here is CASRSAWETYEQYF. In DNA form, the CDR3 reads TGTGCCAGCAGATCAGCGTGGGAAACCTACGAGCAGTACTTC.

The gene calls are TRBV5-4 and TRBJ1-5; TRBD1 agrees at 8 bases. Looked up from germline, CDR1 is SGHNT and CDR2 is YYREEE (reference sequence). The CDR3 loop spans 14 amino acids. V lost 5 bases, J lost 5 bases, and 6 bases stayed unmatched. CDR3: CASSIQGGDQPQHF. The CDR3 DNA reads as TGTGCCAGCAGTATACAGGGGGGAGATCAGCCCCAGCATTTT.

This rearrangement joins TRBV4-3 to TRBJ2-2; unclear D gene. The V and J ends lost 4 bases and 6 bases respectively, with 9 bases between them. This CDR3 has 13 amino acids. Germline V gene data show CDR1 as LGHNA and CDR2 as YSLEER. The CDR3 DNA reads TGCGCCAGCAGCCCCTACATGGCCGGGGAGCTGTTTTTT. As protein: CASSPYMAGELFF.

This CDR3 is CASSTLDGQPQHF. The DNA for the CDR3 is TGTGCCAGTAGTACCTTAGACGGTCAGCCCCAGCATTTT. The rearrangement joins TRBV19 to TRBJ1-5; D is uncertain. The germline V and J ends were trimmed by 4 bases and 6 bases, with 10 bases remaining between them. CDR3 size: 13 residues. Germline lookup yields CDR1 LNHDA and CDR2 SQIVND (reference sequence).

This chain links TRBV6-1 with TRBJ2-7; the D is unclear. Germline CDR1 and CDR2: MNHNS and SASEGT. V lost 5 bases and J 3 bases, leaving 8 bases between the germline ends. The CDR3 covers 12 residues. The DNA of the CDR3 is TGTGCCAGCAGTAAAGGTCGCTACGAGCAGTACTTC. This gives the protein CASSKGRYEQYF.

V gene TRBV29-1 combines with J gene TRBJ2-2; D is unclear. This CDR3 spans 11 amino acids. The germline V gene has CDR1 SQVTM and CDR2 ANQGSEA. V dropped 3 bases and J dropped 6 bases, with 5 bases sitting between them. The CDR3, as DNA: TGCAGCGTTGATAACTCCGGGGAGCTGTTTTTT. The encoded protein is CSVDNSGELFF.

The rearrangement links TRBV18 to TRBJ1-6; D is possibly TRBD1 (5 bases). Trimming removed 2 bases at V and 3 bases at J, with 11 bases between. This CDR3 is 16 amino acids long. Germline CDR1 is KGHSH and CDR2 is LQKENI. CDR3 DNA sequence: TGTGCCAGCTCACCAGGGACGGAGAGCTATAATTCACCCCTCCACTTT. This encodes CASSPGTESYNSPLHF. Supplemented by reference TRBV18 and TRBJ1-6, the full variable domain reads NAGVMQNPRHLVRRRGQEARLRCSPMKGHSHVYWYRQLPEEGLKFMVYLQKENIIDESGMPKERFSAEFPKEGPSILRIQQVVRGDSAAYFCASSPGTESYNSPLHFGNGTRLTVT.